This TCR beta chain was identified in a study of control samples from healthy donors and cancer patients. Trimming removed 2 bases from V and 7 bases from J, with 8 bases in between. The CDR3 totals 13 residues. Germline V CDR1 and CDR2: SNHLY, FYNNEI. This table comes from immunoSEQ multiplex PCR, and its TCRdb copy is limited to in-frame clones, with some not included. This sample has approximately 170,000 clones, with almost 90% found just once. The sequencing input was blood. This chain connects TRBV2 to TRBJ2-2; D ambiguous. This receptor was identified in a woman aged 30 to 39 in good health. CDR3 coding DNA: TGTGCCAGCAGTGAACGGTGGTTCGGGGAGCTGTTTTTT. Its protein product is CASSERWFGELFF.